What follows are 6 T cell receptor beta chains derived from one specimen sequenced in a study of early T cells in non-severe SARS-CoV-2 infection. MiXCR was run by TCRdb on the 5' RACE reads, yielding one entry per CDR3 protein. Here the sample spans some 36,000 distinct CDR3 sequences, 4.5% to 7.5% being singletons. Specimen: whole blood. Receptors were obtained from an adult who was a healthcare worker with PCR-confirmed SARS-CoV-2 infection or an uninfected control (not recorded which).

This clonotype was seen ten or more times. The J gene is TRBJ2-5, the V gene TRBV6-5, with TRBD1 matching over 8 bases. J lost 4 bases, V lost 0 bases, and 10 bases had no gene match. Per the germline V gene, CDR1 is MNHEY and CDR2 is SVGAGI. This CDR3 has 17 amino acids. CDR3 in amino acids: CASSYSSPRGHGETQYF. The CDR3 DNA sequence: TGTGCCAGCAGTTACTCGAGTCCCAGGGGGCATGGAGAGACCCAGTACTTC.

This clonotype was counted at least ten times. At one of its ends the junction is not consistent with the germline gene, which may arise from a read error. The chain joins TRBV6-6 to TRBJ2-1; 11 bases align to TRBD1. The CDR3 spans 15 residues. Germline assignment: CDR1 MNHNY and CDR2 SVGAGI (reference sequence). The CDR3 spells CASSRTGGSNNEQFF. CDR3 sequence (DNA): TGTGCCAGCAGTAGGACAGGGGGCTCCAACAATGAGCAGTTCTTC.

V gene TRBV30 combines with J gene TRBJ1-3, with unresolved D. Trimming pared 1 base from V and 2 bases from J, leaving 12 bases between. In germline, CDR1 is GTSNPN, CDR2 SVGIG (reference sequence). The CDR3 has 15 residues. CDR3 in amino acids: CAWSAKTGTGNTIYF. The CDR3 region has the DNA TGTGCCTGGAGTGCAAAGACCGGTACTGGAAACACCATATATTTT.

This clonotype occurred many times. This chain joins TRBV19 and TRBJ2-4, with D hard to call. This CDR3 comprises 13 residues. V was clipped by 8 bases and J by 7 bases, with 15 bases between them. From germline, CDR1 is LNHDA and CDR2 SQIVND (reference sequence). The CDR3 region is CASLDDHRNIQYF. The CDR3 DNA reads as TGTGCCAGTCTCGACGATCACCGCAACATTCAGTACTTC.

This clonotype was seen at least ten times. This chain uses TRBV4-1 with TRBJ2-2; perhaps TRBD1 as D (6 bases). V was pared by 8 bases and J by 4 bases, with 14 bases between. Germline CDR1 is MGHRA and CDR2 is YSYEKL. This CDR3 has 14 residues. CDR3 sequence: CASRPSTGTGELFF. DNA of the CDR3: TGCGCCAGCCGACCCTCGACAGGCACCGGGGAGCTGTTTTTT.

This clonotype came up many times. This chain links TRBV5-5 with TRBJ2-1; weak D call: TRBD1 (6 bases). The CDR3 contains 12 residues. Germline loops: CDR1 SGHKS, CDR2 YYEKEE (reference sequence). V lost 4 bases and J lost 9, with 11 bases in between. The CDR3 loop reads CASSTGTTEQFF. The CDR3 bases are TGTGCCAGCAGCACCGGGACAACTGAGCAGTTCTTC.